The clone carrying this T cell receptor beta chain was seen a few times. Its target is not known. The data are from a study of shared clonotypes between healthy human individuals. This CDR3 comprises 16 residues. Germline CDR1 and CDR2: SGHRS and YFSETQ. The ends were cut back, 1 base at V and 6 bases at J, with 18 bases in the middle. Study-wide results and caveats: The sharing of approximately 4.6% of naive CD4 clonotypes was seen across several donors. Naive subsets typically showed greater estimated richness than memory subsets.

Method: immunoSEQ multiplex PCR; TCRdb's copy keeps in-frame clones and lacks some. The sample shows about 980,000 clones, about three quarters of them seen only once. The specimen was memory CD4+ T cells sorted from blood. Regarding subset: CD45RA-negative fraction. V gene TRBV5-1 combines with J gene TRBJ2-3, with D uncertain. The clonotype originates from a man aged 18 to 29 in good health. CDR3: CASSLLGNPLADTQYF. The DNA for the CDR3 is TGCGCCAGCAGCTTGTTGGGAAATCCCCTTGCGGATACGCAGTATTTT.